The clone carrying this TCR beta chain has only one observation. As processed by the authors: Nucleated cell number was recorded as an estimate derived from reference gene primer amplification. The method was immunoSEQ multiplex PCR; TCRdb's version includes in-frame clones alone and lacks a portion of them. That table supplies the V and J calls and clone size; D and trimming were determined from the DNA. The sample lists fewer than 120,000 clones; about 88% were seen once. This sample stems from a study of blood T cell repertoires in COVID-19. The wider study: Acute and convalescent COVID-19 samples came from the United States, Italy and Spain. T cells, B-cell-depleted T cells, or PBMCs supplied cDNA or gDNA.

Sequenced input: peripheral blood. The receptor was derived from a woman aged 45-60 years with acute or convalescent COVID-19.

CDR3 region: CASSIPGQGAEGYTF. The CDR3 bases are TGTGCCAGCAGCATACCGGGACAGGGGGCGGAAGGCTACACCTTC. The J gene is TRBJ1-2, the V gene TRBV5-6; 12 nucleotides match TRBD1. Germline V lookup: CDR1 SGHDT, CDR2 YYEEEE. The CDR3 consists of 15 residues. With V trimmed by 4 bases and J by 8 bases, 9 bases remained unmatched.